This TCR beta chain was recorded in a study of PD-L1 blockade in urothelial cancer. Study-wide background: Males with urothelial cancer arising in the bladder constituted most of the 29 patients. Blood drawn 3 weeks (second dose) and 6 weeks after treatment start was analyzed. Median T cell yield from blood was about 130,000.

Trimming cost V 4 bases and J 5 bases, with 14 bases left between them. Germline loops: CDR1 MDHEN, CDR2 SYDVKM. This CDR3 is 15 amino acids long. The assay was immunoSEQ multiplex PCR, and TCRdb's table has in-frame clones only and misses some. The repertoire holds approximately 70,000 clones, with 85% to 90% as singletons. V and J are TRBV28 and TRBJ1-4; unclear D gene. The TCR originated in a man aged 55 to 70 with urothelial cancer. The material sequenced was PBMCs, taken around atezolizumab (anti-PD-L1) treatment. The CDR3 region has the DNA TGTGCCAGCAGTTCAGACCCCTCGGGGAATGAAAAACTGTTTTTT. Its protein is CASSSDPSGNEKLFF.